This T cell receptor beta chain was obtained from a study of cytomegalovirus exposure and HLA in healthy donors. The PCR was carried out with 60 Vbeta primers and 13 Jbeta primers. Generated by immunoSEQ multiplex PCR, the TCRdb table keeps only in-frame clones and is missing some. The specimen's table records around 140,000 clones. As to this clone: Its specificity is unknown.

General study points: One later analysis reportedly identified an Asian-associated ancestry cluster that showed fewer N-insertions than the roughly 720-donor mean.

Sequenced input: PBMCs. This TCR was sampled from a man in his late teens or twenties in good health and CMV-seronegative.

The CDR3 bases are TGTGCCAGTCTCAATCCGAGTACCGGGACGGGGAGGTCTGGAAACACCATATATTTT. Its translation is CASLNPSTGTGRSGNTIYF. The rearrangement uses TRBV19 and TRBJ1-3; the D gene is possibly TRBD1 (5 bases). Trimming took 8 bases from V and 1 from J, leaving 27 bases between them. CDR1 and CDR2 (germline): LNHDA, SQIVND (reference sequence). The length of the CDR3 is 19 residues. Full variable domain (missing parts from reference TRBV19 and TRBJ1-3): DGGITQSPKYLFRKEGQNVTLSCEQNLNHDAMYWYRQDPGQGLRLIYYSQIVNDFQKGDIAEGYSVSREKKESFPLTVTSAQKNPTAFYLCASLNPSTGTGRSGNTIYFGEGSWLTVV.